Following are 6 T cell receptor beta chains from one sample sequenced in a study of T cells after yellow fever vaccination. TCRdb re-called the 5' RACE reads with MiXCR, one entry per CDR3 protein. The sample carries 230,000 or so distinct CDR3 sequences, approximately 6.7% recorded once. The sample here was CD4+ T cells sorted from PBMCs, taken on the day of the yellow fever booster vaccination. These receptors were taken from a man aged 25 to 40 who received the YFV17D yellow fever vaccine.

This clonotype was detected ten times or more. This chain uses TRBV7-2 with TRBJ2-3; no clear D. Germline CDR1 and CDR2: SGHTA and FQGNSA. The CDR3 is 15 amino acids. V was cut by 5 bases and J by 0 bases, with 12 bases left in between. The CDR3 loop reads CASSQPGASTDTQYF. The CDR3 DNA sequence: TGTGCCAGCAGCCAACCGGGTGCTAGCACAGATACGCAGTATTTT.

V and J are TRBV7-2 and TRBJ1-6, with a possible D match to TRBD1 (5 bases). The CDR3 loop spans 15 amino acids. Trimming stripped 5 bases from V and 8 bases from J, with 16 bases between. Germline V CDR1 and CDR2: SGHTA, FQGNSA. CDR3: CASSGPGRADSPLHF. In DNA, the CDR3 is TGTGCCAGCAGCGGACCGGGCAGGGCGGATTCACCCCTCCACTTT.

Only a few counts were recorded for this clonotype. V and J are TRBV7-2 and TRBJ2-1; the D is unclear. In germline, CDR1 is SGHTA, CDR2 FQGNSA. CDR3 length: 14 residues. V was cut by 5 bases and J by 6 bases, with 14 bases left in between. The CDR3 nucleotides are TGTGCCAGCAGCCAGCGACAAGAGACCAATGAGCAGTTCTTC. Translated: CASSQRQETNEQFF.

This clonotype was picked up a small number of times. The rearrangement links TRBV7-9 to TRBJ2-1; D may be TRBD1 or TRBD2 (5 bases each). Per the germline V gene, CDR1 is SEHNR and CDR2 is FQNEAQ (reference sequence). There are 15 residues in the CDR3. Deletions cut 4 bases from V and 6 bases from J, with 16 bases between. The CDR3 loop is CASSYEGKGTNEQFF. CDR3 bases: TGTGCCAGCAGCTACGAGGGTAAGGGGACCAATGAGCAGTTCTTC.

This clonotype appeared many times. The chain links TRBV7-2 to TRBJ2-7; 9 nucleotides match TRBD1. The CDR3 has 13 residues. With 8 bases clipped from V and 2 bases from J, the junction kept 4 bases outside the gene matches. Germline V gene sequence: CDR1 SGHTA, CDR2 FQGNSA. The DNA for the CDR3 is TGTGCCAGCGGAAGACAGGGGGCCTACGAGCAGTACTTC. Its translation: CASGRQGAYEQYF.

This clonotype was counted ten times or more. The genes are TRBV4-1 and TRBJ2-1, with D possibly matching TRBD2 (6 bases). Trimming took off 2 bases at V and 2 bases at J, with 16 bases between the two ends. Germline V lookup: CDR1 MGHRA, CDR2 YSYEKL. This CDR3 contains 17 residues. The CDR3 sequence is CASSQTNSGLTYNEQFF. DNA of the CDR3: TGCGCCAGCAGCCAAACCAATAGCGGACTAACCTACAATGAGCAGTTCTTC.